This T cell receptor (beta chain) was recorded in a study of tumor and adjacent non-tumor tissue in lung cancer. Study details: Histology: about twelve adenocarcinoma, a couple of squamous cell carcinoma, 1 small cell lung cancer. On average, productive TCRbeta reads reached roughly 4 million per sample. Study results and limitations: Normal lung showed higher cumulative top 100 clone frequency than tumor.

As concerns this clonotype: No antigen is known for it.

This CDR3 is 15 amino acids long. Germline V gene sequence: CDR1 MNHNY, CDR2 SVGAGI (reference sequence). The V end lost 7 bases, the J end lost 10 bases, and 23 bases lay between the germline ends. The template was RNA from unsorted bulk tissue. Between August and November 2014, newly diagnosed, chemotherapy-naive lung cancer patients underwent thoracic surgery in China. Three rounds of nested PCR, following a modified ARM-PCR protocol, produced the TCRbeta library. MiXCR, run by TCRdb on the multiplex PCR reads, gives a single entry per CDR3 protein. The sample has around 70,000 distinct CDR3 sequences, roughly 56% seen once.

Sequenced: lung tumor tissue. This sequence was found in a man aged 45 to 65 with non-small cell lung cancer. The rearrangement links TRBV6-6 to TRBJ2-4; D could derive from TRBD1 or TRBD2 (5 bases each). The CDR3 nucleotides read TGTGCCAGCACTTATGGGGGAATGGCCAAAGTGATTCAGTACTTC. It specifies CASTYGGMAKVIQYF.